The 17 T cell receptor beta chains below come from one sample, sequenced in a study of shared clonotypes between healthy human individuals. Repertoires were generated with immunoSEQ multiplex PCR, while TCRdb's copy carries only in-frame clones and drops some. The profile shows roughly 640,000 clones, around 74% of them singletons. The sequencing sample was made of memory CD4+ T cells sorted from blood. Subset reported: CD45RA-negative fraction. Source of these receptors: a woman in her 30s in good health.

The rearrangement joins TRBV6-5 to TRBJ2-2, with TRBD2 matching 8 bases. Trimming at V came to 6 bases and at J to 4 bases, leaving 7 bases not matched to a gene. The germline gives CDR1 MNHEY, CDR2 SVGAGI. There are 15 residues in the CDR3. Here the CDR3 reads CASSPGGVFTGELFF. The CDR3 coding sequence is TGTGCCAGCAGCCCCGGGGGGGTGTTCACCGGGGAGCTGTTTTTT.

V usage is TRBV19 and J usage is TRBJ1-3; 9 bases fit TRBD1. The CDR3 totals 14 residues. The V segment lost 9 bases and the J segment 8 bases; nucleotides outside the gene matches: 11. The V gene's germline CDR1 is LNHDA and CDR2 SQIVND (reference sequence). This CDR3 is CASQLTGGGYTIYF. CDR3 coding DNA: TGTGCCAGCCAACTGACAGGGGGAGGATACACCATATATTTT.

The chain employs TRBV18 and TRBJ1-1; 7 bases match TRBD1. Germline V CDR1 and CDR2: KGHSH, LQKENI. The CDR3 is 15 residues long. The V segment lost 6 bases and the J segment 5 bases; nucleotides outside the gene matches: 12. CDR3 coding DNA: TGTGCCAGCTCTCAGGAAACAGGGGAGGGTACTGAAGCTTTCTTT. Translating it yields CASSQETGEGTEAFF.

The chain carries TRBV15 and TRBJ2-1; D perhaps matches TRBD2 (6 bases). V lost 0 bases, J lost 5 bases, and 14 bases lay in between. The CDR3 has 16 residues. Looked up from germline, CDR1 is LNHNV and CDR2 is YYDKDF (reference sequence). CDR3 protein: CATSRDGWTTNNEQFF. Written as DNA, the CDR3 is TGTGCCACCAGCAGAGATGGGTGGACTACCAACAATGAGCAGTTCTTC.

V is TRBV7-6 and J is TRBJ2-2; 9 positions agree with TRBD2. The CDR3 is made up of 18 amino acids. Per the germline V gene, CDR1 is SGHVS and CDR2 is FNYEAQ. Trimming cost V 4 bases and J 7 bases; bases outside gene matches: 16. The CDR3 DNA reads TGTGCCAGCAGCTCTATGGGTAGCGGGAGAAAAGGGATCGGGGAGCTGTTTTTT. It yields the protein CASSSMGSGRKGIGELFF.

CDR3 sequence: CASSLVQGSPDQPQHF. The DNA of the CDR3 is TGTGCCAGCAGCTTGGTACAGGGGTCCCCCGATCAGCCCCAGCATTTT. The gene calls are TRBV5-5 and TRBJ1-5; 7 bases agree with TRBD1. V dropped 0 bases and J dropped 5; count of bases not matched to a gene: 8. The CDR3 covers 16 residues. Germline assignment: CDR1 SGHKS and CDR2 YYEKEE (reference sequence). The whole variable domain, filled in from reference TRBV5-5 and TRBJ1-5, reads DAGVTQSPTHLIKTRGQQVTLRCSPISGHKSVSWYQQVLGQGPQFIFQYYEKEERGRGNFPDRFSARQFPNYSSELNVNALLLGDSALYLCASSLVQGSPDQPQHFGDGTRLSIL.

The J gene is TRBJ2-2, the V gene TRBV4-2; 10 bases map to TRBD2. Germline CDR1 reads LGHNA; CDR2 reads YNFKEQ. J lost 2 bases, V lost 5 bases, and 8 bases had no gene match. The CDR3 runs 17 residues. CDR3 protein: CASSETSGTRNTGELFF. DNA for the CDR3: TGTGCCAGCAGCGAAACTAGCGGGACTCGTAACACCGGGGAGCTGTTTTTT.

The chain is built from TRBV4-1 and TRBJ2-1, with D hard to call. The V end was cut by 2 bases, the J end by 0 bases, with 11 bases between. Germline V gene sequence: CDR1 MGHRA, CDR2 YSYEKL. The CDR3 consists of 16 residues. For the CDR3, the DNA is TGCGCCAGCAGCCAACCAACGGAGAGCTCCTACAATGAGCAGTTCTTC. This sequence encodes CASSQPTESSYNEQFF.

CDR3 bases: TGTGCCAGCAGTGTTACAGTTACTGATACGCAGTATTTT. Protein: CASSVTVTDTQYF. The gene calls are TRBV6-4 and TRBJ2-3; D is unclear. The ends were cut back, 4 bases at V and 6 bases at J, with 11 bases in the middle. Germline CDR1 is MRHNA and CDR2 is SNTAGT. The CDR3 is 13 residues long.

The table lists this clone with a few counts. J is TRBJ2-7 and V is TRBV11-2; no firm D call. The CDR3 has 16 residues. Germline V gene lookup returns CDR1 SGHAT and CDR2 FQNNGV. V shed 0 bases and J shed 0 bases, with 12 bases lying between them. The DNA for the CDR3 is TGTGCCAGCAGCTTAGACCCGGGCCAGAGCTCCTACGAGCAGTACTTC. Translated, it gives CASSLDPGQSSYEQYF.

The V gene is TRBV5-4, the J gene TRBJ1-4; a weak D match, TRBD1 (6 bases). Trimming took 4 bases from V and 7 from J, leaving 20 bases between them. The V gene's germline CDR1 is SGHNT and CDR2 YYREEE (reference sequence). CDR3 length equals 16 residues. The CDR3 here is CASSQQKIGQTEKLFF. In DNA, the CDR3 is TGTGCCAGCAGCCAGCAGAAGATAGGACAGACTGAAAAACTGTTTTTT. Drawing the rest from reference TRBV5-4 and TRBJ1-4, the complete variable domain is ETGVTQSPTHLIKTRGQQVTLRCSSQSGHNTVSWYQQALGQGPQFIFQYYREEENGRGNFPPRFSGLQFPNYSSELNVNALELDDSALYLCASSQQKIGQTEKLFFGSGTQLSVL.

At least ten counts were recorded for this clone. The gene calls are TRBV19 and TRBJ2-1; D unresolved. Germline V gives CDR1 LNHDA, CDR2 SQIVND (reference sequence). Trimming stripped 3 bases from V and 8 bases from J, with 5 bases between. The CDR3 is 11 residues long. The CDR3 loop reads CASSMADEQFF. In nucleotides, the CDR3 is TGTGCCAGTAGTATGGCGGATGAGCAGTTCTTC.

The V call is TRBV7-2, the J call TRBJ2-7, with a possible D match to TRBD2 (5 bases). Trimming took 5 bases from V and 2 from J, leaving 13 bases between them. Germline CDR1 and CDR2: SGHTA and FQGNSA. The CDR3 spans 14 residues. The CDR3 region has the DNA TGTGCCAGCAGCCCCTGGTCCGGGGCCTACGAGCAGTACTTC. Amino acid sequence: CASSPWSGAYEQYF.

J is TRBJ1-5 and V is TRBV2, with D unresolved. The germline CDR1 and CDR2 sequences are SNHLY and FYNNEI. The CDR3 spans 15 residues. Trimming took off 4 bases at V and 0 bases at J, with 10 bases between the two ends. DNA for the CDR3: TGTGCCAGCAGTGCGGACGGATTTAGCAATCAGCCCCAGCATTTT. This gives the protein CASSADGFSNQPQHF.

This clone was seen once. The chain carries TRBV6-5 and TRBJ1-2; TRBD1 is a possible D gene (6 bases). V dropped 0 bases and J dropped 8 bases, with 16 bases sitting between them. The germline CDR1 and CDR2 sequences are MNHEY and SVGAGI. The length of the CDR3 is 15 residues. The CDR3 protein is CASSYSRQAISGYTF. CDR3 in DNA: TGTGCCAGCAGTTACTCAAGACAGGCCATCAGCGGCTACACCTTC.

V usage is TRBV4-1 and J usage is TRBJ1-1, with D perhaps TRBD1 (5 bases). The V gene's germline CDR1 is MGHRA and CDR2 YSYEKL. This CDR3 spans 16 amino acids. V was cut by 4 bases and J by 3 bases, with 18 bases left in between. The CDR3, as DNA: TGCGCCAGCAGCCCTCGAGGTGGGCAGGGCCACACTGAAGCTTTCTTT. It codes for CASSPRGGQGHTEAFF.

The chain is built from TRBV5-1 and TRBJ2-2; 8 positions agree with TRBD2. Per the germline V gene, CDR1 is SGHRS and CDR2 is YFSETQ. V trimming: 0 bases; J trimming: 5 bases; junction bases outside the gene matches: 6. The CDR3 totals 16 residues. CDR3 DNA: TGCGCCAGCAGCTTGGGACTAGCGTACGGGACCGGGGAGCTGTTTTTT. Its translation: CASSLGLAYGTGELFF. Full variable domain (rest looked up from reference TRBV5-1 and TRBJ2-2): KAGVTQTPRYLIKTRGQQVTLSCSPISGHRSVSWYQQTPGQGLQFLFEYFSETQRNKGNFPGRFSGRQFSNSRSEMNVSTLELGDSALYLCASSLGLAYGTGELFFGEGSRLTVL.